The present T cell receptor beta chain was sequenced within a study of CD8+ T cells in alopecia areata. The wider study: Severity was scored as percentage of affected scalp area in treated patients.

The treatment: oral pan-JAK inhibitor, 5-10 mg twice daily. cDNA prepared by RNA extraction and subsequent reverse transcription served as the template for sequencing. Some clones are missing from TCRdb's copy, which holds only in-frame ones; the method was immunoSEQ multiplex PCR. The table shows about 180,000 clones, with about 54% occurring only once. The CDR3 totals 14 residues. CDR1 and CDR2 from the germline V gene are SGDLS and YYNGEE. Trimming cost V 8 bases and J 5 bases; bases outside gene matches: 11. The rearrangement joins TRBV9 to TRBJ2-5, with TRBD2 identical over 8 bases. The sequence was collected from a human donor with alopecia areata. The sequencing here drew on CD4+ T cells sorted from blood, taken at roughly week 58, from a patient treated with tofacitinib. CDR3 residues: CASSLRGGTETQYF. As DNA, the CDR3 is TGTGCCAGTTCTCTCCGGGGGGGAACTGAGACCCAGTACTTC. Filled out from reference TRBV9 and TRBJ2-5, the complete variable domain reads DSGVTQTPKHLITATGQRVTLRCSPRSGDLSVYWYQQSLDQGLQFLIQYYNGEERAKGNILERFSAQQFPDLHSELNLSSLELGDSALYFCASSLRGGTETQYFGPGTRLLVL.